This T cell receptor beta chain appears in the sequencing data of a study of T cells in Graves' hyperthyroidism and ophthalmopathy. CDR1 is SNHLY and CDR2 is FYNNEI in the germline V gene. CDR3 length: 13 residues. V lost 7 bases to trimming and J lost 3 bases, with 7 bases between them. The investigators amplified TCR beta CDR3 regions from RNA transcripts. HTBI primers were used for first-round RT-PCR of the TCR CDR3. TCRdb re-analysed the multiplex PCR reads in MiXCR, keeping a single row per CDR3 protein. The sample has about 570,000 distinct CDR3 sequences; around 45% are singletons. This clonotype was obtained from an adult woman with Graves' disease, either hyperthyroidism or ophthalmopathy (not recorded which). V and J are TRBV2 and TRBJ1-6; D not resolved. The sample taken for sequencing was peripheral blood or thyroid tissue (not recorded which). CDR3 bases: TGTGCCAGCATCCGAGACTATAATTCACCCCTCCACTTT. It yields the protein CASIRDYNSPLHF.